This T cell receptor (beta chain) was found in a study of cytomegalovirus exposure and HLA in healthy donors. Primers for the PCR totalled 60 Vbeta and 13 Jbeta. The data were produced by immunoSEQ multiplex PCR, yet TCRdb's version contains in-frame clones alone and is incomplete. The sample yields under 250,000 clones, approximately 81% seen once. CDR3 length equals 17 residues. V was shortened by 2 bases and J by 3 bases, with 17 bases between the two germline ends. From germline, CDR1 is MNHNS and CDR2 SASEGT. The clonotype was recovered from a human donor in good health. This chain joins TRBV6-1 and TRBJ1-5; D is unclear. The specimen was PBMCs. CDR3 region: CASSELMAGSVNQPQHF. CDR3 nucleotides: TGTGCCAGCAGTGAACTCATGGCGGGGTCGGTCAATCAGCCCCAGCATTTT.